This is a list of T cell receptor beta chains from one sample in a study of cytomegalovirus exposure and HLA in healthy donors. Only in-frame clones appear in the TCRdb table, and some are missing; sequencing was by immunoSEQ multiplex PCR. The data show 150,000 to 200,000 clones, with about 84% seen just once and 4.8% held by the top ten. Sequenced: PBMCs. Source of these receptors: a man between 18 and 35 years old in good health and CMV-seronegative. Each CDR3 is given with its conserved first and last residue. The D gene is left open where the match is weak. The size of a clone is reported for some rows only, either as once, few or many, or as a class for expanded clones.

>16|TRBD2|TRBJ2-1|-|TRBV5-1
TGCGCCAGCAGCAAAGAGCGGGAGGGGTCTCTGAATGAGCAGTTCTTC
CASSKEREGSLNEQFF
>14|TRBD2|TRBJ2-3|-|TRBV28
TGTGCCAGCAGTTTAAGGCCTAGCGGGGATACGCAGTATTTT
CASSLRPSGDTQYF
>17|-|TRBJ1-1|once|TRBV19
TGTGCCAGTAGTATAATCCTTCCGGCGGGGACGAACACTGAAGCTTTCTTT
CASSIILPAGTNTEAFF
>15|TRBD1|TRBJ1-2|-|TRBV19
TGTGCCAGTAGTATTGTGGGACAGGGGGCAAATGGCTACACCTTC
CASSIVGQGANGYTF
>20|TRBD2|TRBJ2-7|-|TRBV7-6
TGTGCCAGCAGCTTAACGTACCGACGGAAGGGGCGGGAGGGCCTCTACGAGCAGTACTTC
CASSLTYRRKGREGLYEQYF
>13|TRBD1|TRBJ1-2|-|TRBV10-3
TGTGCCATCAGGAGACAGGGGGACTATGGCTACACCTTC
CAIRRQGDYGYTF
>14|TRBD1|TRBJ1-3|-|TRBV7-9
TGTGCCAGCACCGACAGGGGTTACGGAAACACCATATATTTT
CASTDRGYGNTIYF
>12|-|TRBJ1-2|-|TRBV19
TGTGCCAGTAGTAGGGACACTCATGGCTACACCTTC
CASSRDTHGYTF
>14|TRBD2|TRBJ2-5|-|TRBV5-1
TGCGCCAGCAGCTCGGGGACTAGCCAAGAGACCCAGTACTTC
CASSSGTSQETQYF
>14|-|TRBJ1-1|-|TRBV9
TGTGCCAGCAGCGTGGGGACACCAAACACTGAAGCTTTCTTT
CASSVGTPNTEAFF
>12|-|TRBJ1-4|-|TRBV7-9
TGTGCCAGCAGCTTTAATATTGAAAAACTGTTTTTT
CASSFNIEKLFF
>15|TRBD2|TRBJ2-1|-|TRBV5-4
TGTGCCAGCAGCTGGACTAGCGATTTGATTTATGAGCAGTTCTTC
CASSWTSDLIYEQFF
>14|TRBD1|TRBJ1-5|-|TRBV30
TGTGCCTGGAGCGTGGACAGGGTCGATCAGCCCCAGCATTTT
CAWSVDRVDQPQHF
>13|-|TRBJ1-5|-|TRBV27
TGTGCCAGCAGTTTTCGGAGCAATCAGCCCCAGCATTTT
CASSFRSNQPQHF
>14|TRBD1|TRBJ2-5|few|TRBV5-6
TGTGCCAGCAGTACTTCAGGGGGCTCAGAGACCCAGTACTTC
CASSTSGGSETQYF
>15|TRBD1|TRBJ1-6|-|TRBV13
TGTGCCAGCAGCTTTTTTCGGACAGGGGATTCACCCCTCCACTTT
CASSFFRTGDSPLHF
>14|-|TRBJ1-5|-|TRBV6-4
TGTGCCAGCAGTCTCGAGGGTCAAGGGCAGCCCCAGCATTTT
CASSLEGQGQPQHF
>14|-|TRBJ1-1|-|TRBV5-4
TGTGCCAGCAGGGATTGGGGCATGAACACTGAAGCTTTCTTT
CASRDWGMNTEAFF
>15|TRBD2|TRBJ2-1|-|TRBV5-8
TGTGCCAGCAGCTTGGGCCTAGCGGGGGACGATGAGCAGTTCTTC
CASSLGLAGDDEQFF
>11|-|TRBJ2-7|-|TRBV28
TGTGCCAGCGCGGAGGGTTACGAGCAGTACTTC
CASAEGYEQYF
>11|TRBD1|TRBJ2-1|-|TRBV29-1
TGCAGCGTCCGACAGGGGAGTGAGCAGTTCTTC
CSVRQGSEQFF
>13|-|TRBJ2-3|-|TRBV6-5
TGTGCCGCCAGGGGAGCAGGGGCGGATACGCAGTATTTT
CAARGAGADTQYF
>16|TRBD2|TRBJ2-3|-|TRBV11-3
TGTGCCAGCAGCTTAGGTTCTAGCGGGACCACAGATACGCAGTATTTT
CASSLGSSGTTDTQYF
>14|TRBD1|TRBJ2-2|-|TRBV5-1
TGCGCCAGCAGCGTACAGGGGGCCACCGGGGAGCTGTTTTTT
CASSVQGATGELFF
>13|-|TRBJ1-1|few|TRBV29-1
TGCAGCGTTGTTCAGGGAAGGAACACTGAAGCTTTCTTT
CSVVQGRNTEAFF
>12|-|TRBJ1-3|-|TRBV28
TGTGCCAGCAGTTTGGAGGGAAACACCATATATTTT
CASSLEGNTIYF
>16|TRBD1|TRBJ2-2|-|TRBV18
TGTGCCAGCTCGTACAGGGGGCGAGTTTACACCGGGGAGCTGTTTTTT
CASSYRGRVYTGELFF
>17|TRBD1|TRBJ2-2|once|TRBV9
TGTGCCAGCAGCGTAGGCCCCGGCAGGGGGCTAACCGGGGAGCTGTTTTTT
CASSVGPGRGLTGELFF
>14|-|TRBJ1-1|-|TRBV11-2
TGTGCCAGCAGCTTAGATAGGACAGTAAGAGAAGCTTTCTTT
CASSLDRTVREAFF
>12|-|TRBJ2-7|-|TRBV7-9
TGTTCCAGCCAGCAGGGGACCCACGAGCAGTACTTC
CSSQQGTHEQYF
>13|TRBD2|TRBJ2-5|-|TRBV29-1
TGCAGCGTTGTCGGGACTAGCCAAGAGACCCAGTACTTC
CSVVGTSQETQYF
>14|-|TRBJ1-1|-|TRBV5-4
TGTGCCAGCAGCATACCGGGACACGACACTGAAGCTTTCTTT
CASSIPGHDTEAFF
>11|-|TRBJ1-2|-|TRBV6-5
TGTGCCGTAGAGGGAAACTATGGCTACACCTTC
CAVEGNYGYTF
>14|-|TRBJ2-1|-|TRBV4-3
TGCGCCAGCAGCCAAGACCGGGTCTACAATGAGCAGTTCTTC
CASSQDRVYNEQFF
>15|-|TRBJ2-3|-|TRBV5-1
TGCGCCAGCAGCCCGCCGGGTCGGGGCACAGATACGCAGTATTTT
CASSPPGRGTDTQYF
>13|-|TRBJ2-5|-|TRBV11-3
TGTGCCAGCAGCCGGGACAACCAAGAGACCCAGTACTTC
CASSRDNQETQYF
>15|TRBD2|TRBJ2-3|-|TRBV7-3
TGTGCCAGCAGCTTCGGACTAGCGAGCACAGATACGCAGTATTTT
CASSFGLASTDTQYF
>15|-|TRBJ1-5|-|TRBV9
TGTGCCAGCAGCGTTGACTCGAATAGCAATCAGCCCCAGCATTTT
CASSVDSNSNQPQHF
>15|-|TRBJ2-7|-|TRBV6-5
TGTGCCAGCAGTTACTCCTCCGGGAGCTCCTACGAGCAGTACTTC
CASSYSSGSSYEQYF
>14|TRBD1|TRBJ1-3|-|TRBV7-9
TGTGCCAGCAGCTACGACAGGGTCGGAAACACCATATATTTT
CASSYDRVGNTIYF